Sequencing of this TCR beta chain was carried out in a study of T-cell reconstitution after alpha-beta-depleted transplantation in children (TCRdb year 2016). Looking at the study overall: Using TCR repertoire profiling, the study followed T-cell immune reconstitution in a quantitative way in children after TCRalphabeta/CD19-depleted allogeneic hematopoietic cell transplantation.

A remark on this clonotype: No antigen is known for it. Nothing much larger sits one base from this clone, and base qualities are not available.

The method was PCR. The instrument was an Illumina HiSeq 2500. Molecular barcoding was employed in the preparation of TCR libraries, with unique molecular identifiers being used to normalize TCRbeta repertoire quantification. TCRdb trimmed public reads at Q25 via fastp, called clones via MiXCR and kept in-frame beta chains. Every distinct CDR3 protein forms one entry, paired with its most common genes and DNA. For this sample the table gives some 500,000 distinct CDR3 sequences, of which around 18% were detected only once. The biggest ten clones account for 2.5% to 4% of the sample. Based on the germline V gene (reference sequence), the CDR1 and CDR2 sequences are SEHNR and FQNEAQ. The V and J ends are trimmed by 1 base and 9 bases, leaving 13 bases between them. The CDR3 spans 14 residues, from the cysteine through the phenylalanine. The retained sequence is limited to the CDR3, 42 bases, with the frame set at the first base.

Recombination connected TRBV7-9 to TRBJ1-5, with a weak D call of TRBD1 (5 bases match). Material: PBMCs from the stem cell graft donor, obtained from the stem cell graft. This sequence originates from a human donor who donated a stem cell graft to a child with acute lymphoblastic leukemia. CDR3 sequence: CASSLDAGTAPQHF. The DNA sequence follows: TGTGCCAGCAGCTTAGATGCAGGGACGGCGCCCCAGCATTTT.